A single sample gave rise to the 9 T cell receptor beta chains below, sequenced in a study of identical twins. TCRdb redid the calling of the 5' RACE reads with MiXCR, one entry per CDR3 protein. The data show hundreds of thousands of distinct CDR3 sequences, 9% to 15% seen once. This sample also belongs to another study, concerning yellow fever vaccine responses in identical twins.

Specimen: CD8+ T cells sorted from blood. The origin of the receptors is a young woman in good health.

V usage is TRBV5-4 and J usage is TRBJ1-2; D remains unclear. This CDR3 has 15 residues. Per the germline V gene, CDR1 is SGHNT and CDR2 is YYREEE (reference sequence). The V and J ends lost 4 bases and 0 bases respectively, with 13 bases between them. DNA of the CDR3: TGTGCCAGCAGCCTTGCCGGAGAAGCTAACTATGGCTACACCTTC. It encodes CASSLAGEANYGYTF.

The chain combines TRBV7-9 with TRBJ2-5; TRBD2 is a possible D gene (6 bases). The V end lost 1 base, the J end lost 1 base, and 7 bases lay between the germline ends. CDR3 size: 14 residues. The germline gives CDR1 SEHNR, CDR2 FQNEAQ (reference sequence). The DNA for the CDR3 is TGTGCCAGCAGCTTAGTCGGGAGCCAAGAGACCCAGTACTTC. Amino acid sequence: CASSLVGSQETQYF.

The chain combines TRBV27 with TRBJ2-5, with TRBD1 identical over 10 bases. Germline assignment: CDR1 MNHEY and CDR2 SMNVEV (reference sequence). The CDR3 consists of 15 residues. The V and J ends lost 8 bases and 5 bases, in that order; junction bases with no gene match: 11. CDR3 region: CASSLGQGEWETQYF. The CDR3 region has the DNA TGTGCCAGCTCCCTCGGACAGGGGGAATGGGAGACCCAGTACTTC.

The V call is TRBV7-9, the J call TRBJ2-1; the D is unclear. V lost 5 bases, J lost 6 bases, and 14 bases lay in between. The CDR3 runs 14 residues. The germline gives CDR1 SEHNR, CDR2 FQNEAQ (reference sequence). The CDR3 sequence is CASSQATGPNEQFF. In DNA, the CDR3 is TGTGCCAGCAGCCAAGCGACCGGGCCCAATGAGCAGTTCTTC.

This clonotype was picked up a small number of times. This rearrangement joins TRBV11-1 to TRBJ2-2, with 11 bases lining up with TRBD2. The germline V gene has CDR1 SGHAT and CDR2 FQDESV (reference sequence). Unmatched junction bases numbered 7, after V lost 1 base and J lost 3 bases. CDR3 length: 18 amino acids. The CDR3 DNA sequence: TGTGCCAGCAGCTTAGAAGGGACTAGCGGCCCGGACACCGGGGAGCTGTTTTTT. It codes for CASSLEGTSGPDTGELFF. The variable domain in full, completed from reference TRBV11-1 and TRBJ2-2, reads EAEVAQSPRYKITEKSQAVAFWCDPISGHATLYWYRQILGQGPELLVQFQDESVVDDSQLPKDRFSAERLKGVDSTLKIQPAELGDSAMYLCASSLEGTSGPDTGELFFGEGSRLTVL.

This clonotype was counted a few times. The V and J genes are TRBV7-4 and TRBJ1-5; the match to TRBD1 covers 9 bases. V gave up 1 base and J gave up 2 bases; unmatched junction bases: 12. CDR1 is SGHVT and CDR2 is SQSDAQ in the germline V gene. The CDR3 totals 19 residues. CDR3 loop: CASSLVGQGIRGRNQPQHF. CDR3 in DNA: TGTGCCAGCAGCTTAGTAGGACAGGGGATCCGGGGACGCAATCAGCCCCAGCATTTT.

In its sample, this clonotype was seen a few times. The gene calls are TRBV19 and TRBJ2-7; D unclear. The V gene's germline CDR1 is LNHDA and CDR2 SQIVND (reference sequence). The V and J ends lost 1 base and 3 bases respectively, with 7 bases between them. The CDR3 consists of 13 residues. CDR3 coding DNA: TGTGCCAGTAGTATAGGCCTCGGCTACGAGCAGTACTTC. Its translation is CASSIGLGYEQYF.

The chain has TRBV27 and TRBJ1-5; a possible D gene is TRBD1 (6 bases). The CDR3 loop spans 13 amino acids. The V end was cut by 5 bases, the J end by 6 bases, with 11 bases between. In germline, CDR1 is MNHEY, CDR2 SMNVEV (reference sequence). The chain's CDR3 is CASSPVGGQPQHF. The DNA for the CDR3 is TGTGCCAGCAGTCCAGTAGGGGGTCAGCCCCAGCATTTT.

This clonotype was found many times. The chain joins TRBV7-6 to TRBJ2-3; weak D call: TRBD2 (5 bases). V lost 4 bases and J lost 2, with 13 bases in between. CDR3 length: 15 residues. The germline V gene encodes CDR1 SGHVS and CDR2 FNYEAQ. The CDR3 coding sequence is TGTGCCAGCAGCTCTCTCGGGGATTCCACAGATACGCAGTATTTT. Encoded protein: CASSSLGDSTDTQYF.